This entry concerns a single T cell receptor (beta chain). The sample comes from a study of blood T cell repertoires in COVID-19. V was trimmed by 4 bases and J by 5 bases, leaving 21 bases between them. The CDR3 has 17 residues. Looked up from germline, CDR1 is MDHEN and CDR2 is SYDVKM. Under the authors' procedure: Nucleated cell counts were estimated from reference gene primer amplification. TCRdb's copy holds only in-frame clones and misses some; the assay was immunoSEQ multiplex PCR. V and J calls plus clone size are reproduced from that table; the DNA served to infer D and trimming. Here the sample spans 200,000 or so clones, 80% to 90% being singletons.

The sequence was collected from a man aged 30 to 39 with COVID-19, enrolled during active disease. V usage is TRBV28 and J usage is TRBJ1-5; D gene ambiguous. Input material: peripheral blood. CDR3 loop: CASSSPPQSGKDQPQHF. The CDR3, as DNA: TGTGCCAGCAGTTCCCCCCCACAGTCCGGCAAGGATCAGCCCCAGCATTTT.